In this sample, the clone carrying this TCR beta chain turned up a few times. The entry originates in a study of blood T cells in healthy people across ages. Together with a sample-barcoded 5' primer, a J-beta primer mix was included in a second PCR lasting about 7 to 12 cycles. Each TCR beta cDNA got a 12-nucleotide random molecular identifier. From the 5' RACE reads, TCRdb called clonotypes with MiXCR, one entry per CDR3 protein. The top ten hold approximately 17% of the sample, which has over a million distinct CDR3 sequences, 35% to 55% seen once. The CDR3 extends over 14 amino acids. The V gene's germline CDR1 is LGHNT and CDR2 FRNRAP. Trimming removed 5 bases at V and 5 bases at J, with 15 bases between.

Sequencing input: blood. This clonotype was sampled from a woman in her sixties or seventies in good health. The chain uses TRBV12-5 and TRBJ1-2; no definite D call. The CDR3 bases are TGTGCTAGTGGTCCCGGGAGGAGACTATATGGCTACACCTTC. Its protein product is CASGPGRRLYGYTF. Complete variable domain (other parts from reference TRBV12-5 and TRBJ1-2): DARVTQTPRHKVTEMGQEVTMRCQPILGHNTVFWYRQTMMQGLELLAYFRNRAPLDDSGMPKDRFSAEMPDATLATLKIQPSEPRDSAVYFCASGPGRRLYGYTFGSGTRLTVV.